One T cell receptor beta chain is described in this entry. Its antigen is unknown. These data are taken from a study of a mutant IDH1 vaccine in newly diagnosed glioma. Study-level background: Averaging roughly 40 years of age, treated patients were roughly 60% male and approximately 40% female. Therapy received beforehand was radiotherapy, temozolomide, or both, with most patients given both.

TCRdb keeps only in-frame clones here, not all; method: immunoSEQ multiplex PCR. The sample has about 88,000 clones; roughly four fifths are singletons. Time point meaning: baseline, week 1 (first vaccination visit). The treatment here: pre-vaccination baseline after standard-of-care therapy. The length of the CDR3 is 16 residues. The V gene's germline CDR1 is SGHRS and CDR2 YFSETQ. The V and J ends lost 1 base and 5 bases respectively, with 15 bases between them. The study's findings and limits: In about 93% of patients, immune responses induced by the vaccine occurred.

The chain uses TRBV5-1 and TRBJ2-2, with D unclear. Here the sequenced sample was PBMCs, taken from a glioma patient treated with radiotherapy, temozolomide or both. This TCR was recovered from a man between 40 and 49 years old with glioma. Some clones in this sample may be carry-over from other donors' samples. Written as DNA, the CDR3 is TGCGCCAGCAGCTTGTCCCCGCAGACTCGTACCGGGGAGCTGTTTTTT. As protein: CASSLSPQTRTGELFF.